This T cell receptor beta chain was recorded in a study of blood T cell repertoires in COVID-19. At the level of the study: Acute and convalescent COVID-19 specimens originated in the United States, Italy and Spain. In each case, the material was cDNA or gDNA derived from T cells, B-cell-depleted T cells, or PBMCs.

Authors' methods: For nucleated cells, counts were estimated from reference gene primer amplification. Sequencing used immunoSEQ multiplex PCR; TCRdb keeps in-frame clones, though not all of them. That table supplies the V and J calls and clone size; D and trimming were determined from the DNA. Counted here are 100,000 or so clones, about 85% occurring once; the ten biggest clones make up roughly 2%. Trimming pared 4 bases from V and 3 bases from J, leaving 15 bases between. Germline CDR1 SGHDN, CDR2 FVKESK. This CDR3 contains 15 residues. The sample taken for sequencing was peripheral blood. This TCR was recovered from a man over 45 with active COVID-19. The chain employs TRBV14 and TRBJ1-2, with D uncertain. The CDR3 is CASSLYGIRDYGYTF. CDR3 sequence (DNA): TGTGCCAGCAGCCTCTACGGAATCCGGGACTATGGCTACACCTTC. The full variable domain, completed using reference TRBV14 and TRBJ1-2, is EAGVTQFPSHSVIEKGQTVTLRCDPISGHDNLYWYRRVMGKEIKFLLHFVKESKQDESGMPNNRFLAERTGGTYSTLKVQPAELEDSGVYFCASSLYGIRDYGYTFGSGTRLTVV.